Below, one TCR beta chain is given with its context. The data derive from a study of blood T cell repertoires in COVID-19. Study in general: From the United States, Italy and Spain came samples of acute and convalescent COVID-19.

Losses at the gene ends were 8 bases for V and 5 bases for J; bases not matched to a gene: 9. Germline V gene data show CDR1 as KGHSH and CDR2 as LQKENI. The CDR3 contains 14 residues. Method: immunoSEQ multiplex PCR; TCRdb's copy keeps in-frame clones and lacks some. The sample includes about 150,000 clones, 84% seen only once; the top ten take over 8%. The V call is TRBV18, the J call TRBJ1-5; 7 nucleotides match TRBD1. Sequencing was done on a sample of peripheral blood. The TCR comes from a woman in her 50s with acute or convalescent COVID-19. CDR3 nucleotide sequence: TGTGCCAGCAGCCCACAGGGGTTGGATCAGCCCCAGCATTTT. Encoded protein: CASSPQGLDQPQHF.